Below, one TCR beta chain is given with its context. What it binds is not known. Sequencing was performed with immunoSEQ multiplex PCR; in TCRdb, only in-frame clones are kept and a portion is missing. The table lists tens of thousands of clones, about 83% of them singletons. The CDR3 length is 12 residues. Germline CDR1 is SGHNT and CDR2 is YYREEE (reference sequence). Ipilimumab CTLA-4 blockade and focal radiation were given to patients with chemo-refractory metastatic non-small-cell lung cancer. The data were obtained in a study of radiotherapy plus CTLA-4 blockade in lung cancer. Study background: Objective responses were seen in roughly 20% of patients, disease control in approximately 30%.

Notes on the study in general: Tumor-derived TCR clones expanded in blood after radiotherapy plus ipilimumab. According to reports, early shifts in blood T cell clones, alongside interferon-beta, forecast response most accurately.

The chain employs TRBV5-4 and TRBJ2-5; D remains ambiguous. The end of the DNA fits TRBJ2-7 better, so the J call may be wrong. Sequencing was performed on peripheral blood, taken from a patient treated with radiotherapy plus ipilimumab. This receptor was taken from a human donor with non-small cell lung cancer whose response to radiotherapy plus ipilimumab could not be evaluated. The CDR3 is CASSRSGYEQYF. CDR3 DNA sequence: TGTGCCAGCAGCCGGTCAGGCTACGAGCAGTACTTC.